The 17 T cell receptor beta chains presented below share a single source sample, sequenced in a study of CD8 T cells in ankylosing spondylitis. Each CDR3 protein is one row after TCRdb ran MiXCR on the 5' RACE reads. The sample shows 150,000 to 200,000 distinct CDR3 sequences, around 10% of them seen only once. The source material was blood, either unsorted or a sorted T cell fraction (not recorded which). The receptors originated from a male donor with ankylosing spondylitis or in good health (not recorded which).

The chain employs TRBV3-1 and TRBJ1-2, with D perhaps TRBD1 (6 bases). V shed 2 bases and J shed 7 bases, with 14 bases lying between them. Per germline, CDR1 LGHDT and CDR2 YNNKEL (reference sequence). This CDR3 has 14 residues. The CDR3 coding sequence is TGTGCCAGCAGCCAACAACAGGGAGTTGGTGGCTACACCTTC. This codes for CASSQQQGVGGYTF.

The CDR3 coding sequence is TGCAGTGCTAGACCTCTAGCGTCCAGGATAGGCACTGAGCAGTTCTTC. Its protein is CSARPLASRIGTEQFF. The V call is TRBV20-1, the J call TRBJ2-1; D is perhaps TRBD2 (6 bases). There are 16 residues in the CDR3. Germline V gene lookup returns CDR1 DFQATT and CDR2 SNEGSKA (reference sequence). V gave up 2 bases and J gave up 9 bases, with 23 bases separating them.

This clonotype was detected ten times or more. The rearrangement joins TRBV29-1 to TRBJ1-4; TRBD1 matches 7 bases. CDR3 length: 13 amino acids. Germline assignment: CDR1 SQVTM and CDR2 ANQGSEA. Losses at the gene ends were 8 bases for V and 2 bases for J; bases not matched to a gene: 5. Here the CDR3 DNA reads TGCAGCTTTATACAGGGGACTAATGAAAAACTGTTTTTT. Translating gives CSFIQGTNEKLFF.

This clonotype was seen at least ten times. The chain is built from TRBV6-1 and TRBJ1-2, with 8 bases identical to TRBD1. Germline loops: CDR1 MNHNS, CDR2 SASEGT. This CDR3 contains 16 residues. Trimming cost V 8 bases and J 3 bases; bases outside gene matches: 14. CDR3 in amino acids: CASHPSGPGGDYGYTF. CDR3 DNA: TGTGCCAGCCACCCGTCGGGACCAGGGGGCGACTATGGCTACACCTTC.

This clonotype was seen many times. The rearrangement joins TRBV6-1 to TRBJ1-1; D gene ambiguous. This CDR3 contains 15 residues. Germline values: CDR1 MNHNS, CDR2 SASEGT. The V gene lost 3 bases and the J gene lost 5 bases, with 16 bases spanning the gap. CDR3 residues: CASSDAGSVRTEAFF. The CDR3, as DNA: TGTGCCAGCAGTGATGCTGGATCTGTAAGGACTGAAGCTTTCTTT.

The table lists this clonotype with many counts. The chain carries TRBV15 and TRBJ1-6; 7 bases map to TRBD1. The trim removed 4 bases at V and 10 bases at J, leaving 13 bases unmatched. The CDR3 contains 16 residues. CDR1 is LNHNV, CDR2 YYDKDF, per germline (reference sequence). Here the CDR3 reads CATSTRQAGGNSPLHF. CDR3 DNA sequence: TGTGCCACCAGCACCCGACAGGCAGGGGGTAACTCACCCCTCCACTTT.

This clonotype was found many times. The V gene is TRBV29-1, the J gene TRBJ2-1, with 7 bases matching TRBD2. The CDR3 runs to 11 residues. Trimming removed 6 bases from V and 6 bases from J; junction bases left unmatched: 2. Germline V gene sequence: CDR1 SQVTM, CDR2 ANQGSEA. CDR3 DNA: TGCAGCGTCGGGGGGACCAATGAGCAGTTCTTC. Translating gives CSVGGTNEQFF.

This clonotype showed up many times. CDR3 sequence (DNA): TGTGCCAGCAGCCAAGACGCGGTGGTCAGCGGGAGGGCCCCTCGGAAAAGTGCGACCCAGTACTTC. Translation gives CASSQDAVVSGRAPRKSATQYF. The chain has TRBV3-1 and TRBJ2-5, with 10 nucleotides matching TRBD2. Germline V gene lookup returns CDR1 LGHDT and CDR2 YNNKEL (reference sequence). V was pared by 0 bases and J by 7 bases, with 26 bases of the junction left unmatched. The length of the CDR3 is 22 residues.

This clonotype was counted a few times. The chain has TRBV30 and TRBJ2-1, with 11 bases that match TRBD2. Germline V lookup: CDR1 GTSNPN, CDR2 SVGIG (reference sequence). The CDR3 loop spans 18 amino acids. V gave up 2 bases and J gave up 7 bases; unmatched junction bases: 16. CDR3 in DNA: TGTGCCTGGAGTACCCTACTAAAGACTAGCGGGAAACTAAATGAGCAGTTCTTC. It codes for CAWSTLLKTSGKLNEQFF.

This clonotype showed up just a few times. The chain employs TRBV7-2 and TRBJ2-1, with D tentatively TRBD1 (6 bases). Germline lookup yields CDR1 SGHTA and CDR2 FQGNSA. The CDR3 extends over 13 amino acids. V lost 0 bases and J 7 bases, leaving 7 bases between the germline ends. The DNA for the CDR3 is TGTGCCAGCAGCTTAGCGCAGGGGAATGAGCAGTTCTTC. Translated: CASSLAQGNEQFF.

The rearrangement links TRBV19 to TRBJ2-3; D remains unclear. Germline V gene sequence: CDR1 LNHDA, CDR2 SQIVND (reference sequence). The CDR3 is 14 amino acids. Deletions cut 5 bases from V and 3 bases from J, with 12 bases between. The CDR3 protein is CASSLHGQTDTQYF. The CDR3 DNA follows: TGTGCCAGTAGTCTACACGGCCAAACAGATACGCAGTATTTT.

In its sample, this clonotype was seen many times. This chain links TRBV5-1 with TRBJ2-2, with TRBD1 identical over 12 bases. Trimming at V came to 2 bases and at J to 2 bases, leaving 16 bases not matched to a gene. Germline CDR1 and CDR2: SGHRS and YFSETQ. This CDR3 is 21 amino acids long. CDR3 protein: CASSFRDRGLWAPENTGELFF. CDR3 nucleotide sequence: TGCGCCAGCAGCTTCCGGGACAGGGGGCTTTGGGCACCCGAAAACACCGGGGAGCTGTTTTTT. Filled out from reference TRBV5-1 and TRBJ2-2, the complete variable domain reads KAGVTQTPRYLIKTRGQQVTLSCSPISGHRSVSWYQQTPGQGLQFLFEYFSETQRNKGNFPGRFSGRQFSNSRSEMNVSTLELGDSALYLCASSFRDRGLWAPENTGELFFGEGSRLTVL.

The chain uses TRBV6-1 and TRBJ2-1, with 10 bases identical to TRBD2. The germline V gene encodes CDR1 MNHNS and CDR2 SASEGT. The trim removed 6 bases at V and 4 bases at J, leaving 6 bases unmatched. The CDR3 totals 15 residues. The CDR3 bases are TGTGCCAGCAGCTTTAGCGGGGGGAATTACAATGAGCAGTTCTTC. Translated: CASSFSGGNYNEQFF.

This clonotype was counted at least ten times. The chain couples TRBV29-1 to TRBJ1-1; 8 bases are shared with TRBD1. Per the germline V gene, CDR1 is SQVTM and CDR2 is ANQGSEA. With 7 bases clipped from V and 5 bases from J, the junction kept 9 bases outside the gene matches. The CDR3 has 13 amino acids. In DNA form, the CDR3 reads TGCAGCGCATCCGGGACAGGCGGGACTGAAGCTTTCTTT. As protein: CSASGTGGTEAFF.

This clonotype was seen at least ten times. The chain recombines TRBV29-1 with TRBJ2-7; D call uncertain. Trimming took 4 bases from V and 2 from J, leaving 12 bases between them. From germline, CDR1 is SQVTM and CDR2 ANQGSEA. CDR3 length: 13 residues. As DNA, the CDR3 is TGCAGCGTTGTGGTGGACCCTGCCTACGAGCAGTACTTC. Protein product: CSVVVDPAYEQYF.

This clonotype was detected many times. The chain combines TRBV12-3 or TRBV12-4 with TRBJ2-1; TRBD2 aligns across 9 bases. V lost 3 bases and J lost 8; bases outside the gene matches: 5. This CDR3 comprises 14 residues. CDR3 sequence (DNA): TGTGCCAGCAGTTTTGGCGGGGGGGCCCATGAGCAGTTCTTC. This encodes CASSFGGGAHEQFF.

The table lists this clonotype with a few counts. The genes are TRBV6-2 or TRBV6-3 and TRBJ1-2; D is ambiguous. Germline values: CDR1 MNHEY, CDR2 SVGEGT. This CDR3 region has 13 residues. V lost 8 bases to trimming and J lost 8 bases, with 18 bases between them. CDR3 in DNA: TGTGCCAGCGACGAAGTAGGTAGAGGCGGCTACACCTTC. It translates to CASDEVGRGGYTF.